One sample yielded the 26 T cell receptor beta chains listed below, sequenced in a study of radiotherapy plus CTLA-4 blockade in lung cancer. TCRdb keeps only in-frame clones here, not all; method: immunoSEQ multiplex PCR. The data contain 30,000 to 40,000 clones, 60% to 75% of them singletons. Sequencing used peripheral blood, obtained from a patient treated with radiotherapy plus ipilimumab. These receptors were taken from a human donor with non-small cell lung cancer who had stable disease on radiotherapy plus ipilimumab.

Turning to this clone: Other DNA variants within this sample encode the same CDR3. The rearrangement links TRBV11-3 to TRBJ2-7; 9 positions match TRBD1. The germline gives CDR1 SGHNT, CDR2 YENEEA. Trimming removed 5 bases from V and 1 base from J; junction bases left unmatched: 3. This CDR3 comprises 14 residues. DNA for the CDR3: TGTGCCAGCAGCCCGGGACAGGGTTCCTACGAGCAGTACTTC. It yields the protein CASSPGQGSYEQYF.

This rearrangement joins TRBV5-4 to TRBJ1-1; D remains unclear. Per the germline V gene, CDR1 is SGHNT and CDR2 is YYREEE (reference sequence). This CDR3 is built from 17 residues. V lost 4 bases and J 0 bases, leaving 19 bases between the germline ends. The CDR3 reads CASSPNVRVSMNTEAFF. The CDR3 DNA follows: TGTGCCAGCAGCCCCAACGTACGGGTTAGCATGAACACTGAAGCTTTCTTT.

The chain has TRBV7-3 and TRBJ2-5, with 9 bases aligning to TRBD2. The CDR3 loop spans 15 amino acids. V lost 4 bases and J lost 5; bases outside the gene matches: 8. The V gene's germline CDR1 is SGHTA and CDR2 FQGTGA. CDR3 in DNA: TGTGCCAGCAGCTCCCGCGGGAGGGCCGGTGAGACCCAGTACTTC. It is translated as CASSSRGRAGETQYF. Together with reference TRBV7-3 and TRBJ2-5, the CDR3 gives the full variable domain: GAGVSQTPSNKVTEKGKYVELRCDPISGHTALYWYRQSLGQGPEFLIYFQGTGAADDSGLPNDRFFAVRPEGSVSTLKIQRTERGDSAVYLCASSSRGRAGETQYFGPGTRLLVL.

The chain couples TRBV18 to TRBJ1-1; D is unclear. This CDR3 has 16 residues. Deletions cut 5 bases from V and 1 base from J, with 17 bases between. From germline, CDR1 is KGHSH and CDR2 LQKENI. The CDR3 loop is CASSRTSPAENTEAFF. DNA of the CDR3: TGTGCCAGCTCAAGGACGTCCCCTGCAGAGAACACTGAAGCTTTCTTT.

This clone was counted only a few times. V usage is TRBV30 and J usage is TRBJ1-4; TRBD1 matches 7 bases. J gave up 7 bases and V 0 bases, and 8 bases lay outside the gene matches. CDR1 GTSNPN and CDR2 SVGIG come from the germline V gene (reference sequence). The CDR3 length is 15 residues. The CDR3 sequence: CAWSVSQGETEKLFF. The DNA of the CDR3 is TGTGCCTGGAGTGTATCGCAGGGGGAAACTGAAAAACTGTTTTTT.

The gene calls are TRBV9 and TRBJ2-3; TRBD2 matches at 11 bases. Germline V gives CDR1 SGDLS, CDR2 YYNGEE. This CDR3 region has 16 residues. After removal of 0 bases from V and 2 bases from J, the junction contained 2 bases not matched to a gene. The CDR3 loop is CASSVVAGGPTDTQYF. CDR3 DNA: TGTGCCAGCAGCGTAGTAGCGGGAGGGCCCACAGATACGCAGTATTTT.

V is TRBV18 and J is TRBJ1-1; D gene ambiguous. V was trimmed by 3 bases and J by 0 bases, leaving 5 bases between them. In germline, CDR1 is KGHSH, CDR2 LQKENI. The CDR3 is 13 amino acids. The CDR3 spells CASSPSLNTEAFF. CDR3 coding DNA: TGTGCCAGCTCACCTTCGTTGAACACTGAAGCTTTCTTT.

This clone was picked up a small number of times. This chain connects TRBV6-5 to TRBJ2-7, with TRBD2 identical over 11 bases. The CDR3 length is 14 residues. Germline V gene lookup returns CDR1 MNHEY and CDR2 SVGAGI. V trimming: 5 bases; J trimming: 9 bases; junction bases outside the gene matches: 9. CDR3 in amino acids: CASSPPGTSGGQYF. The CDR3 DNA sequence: TGTGCCAGCAGTCCCCCCGGGACTAGCGGCGGGCAGTACTTC.

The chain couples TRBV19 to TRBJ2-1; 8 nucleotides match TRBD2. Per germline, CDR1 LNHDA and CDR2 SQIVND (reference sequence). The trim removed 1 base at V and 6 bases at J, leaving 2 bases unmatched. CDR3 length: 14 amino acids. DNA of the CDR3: TGTGCCAGTAGTATAGCAACTAGCGGCAATGAGCAGTTCTTC. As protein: CASSIATSGNEQFF.

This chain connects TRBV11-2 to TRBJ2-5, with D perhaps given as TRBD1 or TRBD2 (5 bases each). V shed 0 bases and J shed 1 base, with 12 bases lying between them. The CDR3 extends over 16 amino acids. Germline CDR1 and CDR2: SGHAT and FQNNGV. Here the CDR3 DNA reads TGTGCCAGCAGCTTAGATCCTATGGGGGTCCAAGAGACCCAGTACTTC. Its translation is CASSLDPMGVQETQYF.

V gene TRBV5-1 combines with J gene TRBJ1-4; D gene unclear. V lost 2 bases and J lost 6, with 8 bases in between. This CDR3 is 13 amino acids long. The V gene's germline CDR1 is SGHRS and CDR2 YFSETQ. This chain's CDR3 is CASSFGSYEKLFF. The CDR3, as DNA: TGCGCCAGCAGCTTCGGCAGTTATGAAAAACTGTTTTTT. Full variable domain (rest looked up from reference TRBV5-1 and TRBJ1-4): KAGVTQTPRYLIKTRGQQVTLSCSPISGHRSVSWYQQTPGQGLQFLFEYFSETQRNKGNFPGRFSGRQFSNSRSEMNVSTLELGDSALYLCASSFGSYEKLFFGSGTQLSVL.

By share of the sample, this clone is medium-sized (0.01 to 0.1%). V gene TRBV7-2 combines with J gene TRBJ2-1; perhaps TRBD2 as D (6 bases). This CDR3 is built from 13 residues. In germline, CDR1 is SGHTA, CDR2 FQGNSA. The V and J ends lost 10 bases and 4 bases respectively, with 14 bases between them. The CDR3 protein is CATGRRGYNEQFF. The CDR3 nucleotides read TGTGCCACAGGGCGGCGGGGTTACAATGAGCAGTTCTTC.

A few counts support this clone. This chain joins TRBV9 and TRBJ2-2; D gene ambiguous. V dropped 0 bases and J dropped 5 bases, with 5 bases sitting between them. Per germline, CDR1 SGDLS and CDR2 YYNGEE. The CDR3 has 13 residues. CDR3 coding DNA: TGTGCCAGCAGCGTAGCGGGTACCGGGGAGCTGTTTTTT. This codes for CASSVAGTGELFF.

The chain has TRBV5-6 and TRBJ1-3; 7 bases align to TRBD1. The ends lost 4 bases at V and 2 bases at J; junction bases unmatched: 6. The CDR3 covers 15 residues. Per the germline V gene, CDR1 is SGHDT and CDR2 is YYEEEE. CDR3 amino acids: CASSLLGQTGNTIYF. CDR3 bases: TGTGCCAGCAGCCTATTGGGACAGACTGGAAACACCATATATTTT.

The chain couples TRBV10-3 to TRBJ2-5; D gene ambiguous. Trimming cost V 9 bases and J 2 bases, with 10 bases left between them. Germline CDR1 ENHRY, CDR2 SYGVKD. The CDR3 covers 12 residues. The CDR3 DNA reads TGTGCCATAGCAGAAAAACAAGAGACCCAGTACTTC. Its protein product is CAIAEKQETQYF.

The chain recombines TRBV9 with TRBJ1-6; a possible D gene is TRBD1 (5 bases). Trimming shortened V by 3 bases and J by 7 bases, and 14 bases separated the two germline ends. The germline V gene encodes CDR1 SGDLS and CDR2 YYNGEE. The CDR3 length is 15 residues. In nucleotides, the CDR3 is TGTGCCAGCAGCGCCTCCTCAGGGCAGAATTCACCCCTCCACTTT. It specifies CASSASSGQNSPLHF. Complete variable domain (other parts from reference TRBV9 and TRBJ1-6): DSGVTQTPKHLITATGQRVTLRCSPRSGDLSVYWYQQSLDQGLQFLIQYYNGEERAKGNILERFSAQQFPDLHSELNLSSLELGDSALYFCASSASSGQNSPLHFGNGTRLTVT.

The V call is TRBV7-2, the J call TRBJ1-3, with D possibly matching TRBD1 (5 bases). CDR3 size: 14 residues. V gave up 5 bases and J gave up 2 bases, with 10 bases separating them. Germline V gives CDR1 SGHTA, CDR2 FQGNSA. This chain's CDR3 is CASSTGGTGNTIYF. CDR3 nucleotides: TGTGCCAGCAGCACCGGGGGGACTGGAAACACCATATATTTT. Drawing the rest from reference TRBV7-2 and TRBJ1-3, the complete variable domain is GAGVSQSPSNKVTEKGKDVELRCDPISGHTALYWYRQSLGQGLEFLIYFQGNSAPDKSGLPSDRFSAERTGGSVSTLTIQRTQQEDSAVYLCASSTGGTGNTIYFGEGSWLTVV.

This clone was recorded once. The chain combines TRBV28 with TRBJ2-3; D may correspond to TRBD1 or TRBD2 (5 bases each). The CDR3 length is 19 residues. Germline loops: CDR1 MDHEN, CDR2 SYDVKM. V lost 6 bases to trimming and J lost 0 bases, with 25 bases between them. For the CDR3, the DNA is TGTGCCAGCAGCAGACGGGGCAGGGCCCTTACCTCTAGCACAGATACGCAGTATTTT. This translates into CASSRRGRALTSSTDTQYF.

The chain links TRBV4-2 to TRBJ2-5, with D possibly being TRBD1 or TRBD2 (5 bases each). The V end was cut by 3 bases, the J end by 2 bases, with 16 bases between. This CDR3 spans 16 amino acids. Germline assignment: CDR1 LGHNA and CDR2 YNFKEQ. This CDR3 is CASSQAGTHQQETQYF. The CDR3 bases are TGTGCCAGCAGCCAGGCTGGGACCCATCAACAAGAGACCCAGTACTTC.

This CDR3 reads CASSRLGGDQPQHF. DNA for the CDR3: TGTGCCAGCAGTAGACTTGGGGGGGATCAGCCCCAGCATTTT. The chain has TRBV2 and TRBJ1-5; a weak D match, TRBD1 (5 bases). This CDR3 comprises 14 residues. Trimming left V 5 bases short and J 5 bases short, with 13 bases between. Germline CDR1 SNHLY, CDR2 FYNNEI.

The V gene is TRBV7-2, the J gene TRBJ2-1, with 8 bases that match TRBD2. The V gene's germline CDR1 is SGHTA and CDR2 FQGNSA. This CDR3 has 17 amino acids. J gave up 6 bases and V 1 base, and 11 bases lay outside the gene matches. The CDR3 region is CASSLVSGGRFSNEQFF. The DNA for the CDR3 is TGTGCCAGCAGCTTAGTCTCGGGCGGGAGGTTTTCCAATGAGCAGTTCTTC.

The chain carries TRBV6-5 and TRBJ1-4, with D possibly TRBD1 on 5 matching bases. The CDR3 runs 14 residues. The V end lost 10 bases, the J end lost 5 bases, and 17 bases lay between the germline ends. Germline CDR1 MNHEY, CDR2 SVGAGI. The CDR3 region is CATRKEPGNEKLFF. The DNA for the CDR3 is TGTGCCACGAGGAAGGAGCCAGGGAATGAAAAACTGTTTTTT.

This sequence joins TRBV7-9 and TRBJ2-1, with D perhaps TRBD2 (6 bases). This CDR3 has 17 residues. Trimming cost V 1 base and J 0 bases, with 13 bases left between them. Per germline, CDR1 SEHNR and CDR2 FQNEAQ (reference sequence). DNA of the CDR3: TGTGCCAGCAGCTTAGGGTTTTCGGGGGACTCCTACAATGAGCAGTTCTTC. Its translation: CASSLGFSGDSYNEQFF.

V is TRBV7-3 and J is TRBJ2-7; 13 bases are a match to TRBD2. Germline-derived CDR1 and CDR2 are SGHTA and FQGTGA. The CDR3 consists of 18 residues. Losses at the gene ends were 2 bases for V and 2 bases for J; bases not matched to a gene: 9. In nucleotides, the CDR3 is TGTGCCAGCAGCTTAGTGACCAGGACTAGCGGGGGACCCTACGAGCAGTACTTC. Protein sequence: CASSLVTRTSGGPYEQYF.

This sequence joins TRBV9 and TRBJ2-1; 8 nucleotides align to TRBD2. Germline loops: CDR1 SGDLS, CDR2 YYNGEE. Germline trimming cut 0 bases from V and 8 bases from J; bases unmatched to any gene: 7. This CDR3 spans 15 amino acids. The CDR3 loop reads CASSVGAGGYDEQFF. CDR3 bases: TGTGCCAGCAGCGTAGGGGCGGGAGGTTACGATGAGCAGTTCTTC.

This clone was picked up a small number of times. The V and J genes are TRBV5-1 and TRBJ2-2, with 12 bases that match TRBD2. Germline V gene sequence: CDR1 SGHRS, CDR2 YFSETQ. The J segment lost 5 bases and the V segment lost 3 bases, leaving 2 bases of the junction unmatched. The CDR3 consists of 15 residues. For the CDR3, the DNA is TGCGCCAGCAGCTCAGGACTAGCGGGAACCGGGGAGCTGTTTTTT. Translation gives CASSSGLAGTGELFF.